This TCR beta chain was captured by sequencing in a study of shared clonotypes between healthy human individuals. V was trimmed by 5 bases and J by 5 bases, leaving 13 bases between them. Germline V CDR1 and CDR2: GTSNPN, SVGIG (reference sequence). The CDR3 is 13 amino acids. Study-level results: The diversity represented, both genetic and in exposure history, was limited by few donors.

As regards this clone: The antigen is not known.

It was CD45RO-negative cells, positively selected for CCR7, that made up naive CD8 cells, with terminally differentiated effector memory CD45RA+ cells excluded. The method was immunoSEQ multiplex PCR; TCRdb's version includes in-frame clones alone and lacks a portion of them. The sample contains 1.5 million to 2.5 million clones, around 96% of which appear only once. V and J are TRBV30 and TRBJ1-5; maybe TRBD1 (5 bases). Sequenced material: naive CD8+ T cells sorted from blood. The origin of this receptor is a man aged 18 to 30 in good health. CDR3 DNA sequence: TGTGCCTGGGGGGACGCCGGCGATCAGCCCCAGCATTTT. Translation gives CAWGDAGDQPQHF.